This T cell receptor (beta chain) was obtained from a study of cytomegalovirus exposure and HLA in healthy donors (dated by TCRdb to 2017 to 2019). About the investigation overall: In an earlier analysis of roughly 500 of the donors, 276 Gb of sequence data and 117 million unique TCR beta sequences from roughly 190 million T cells were reported. Typing coverage differed by locus: A, B, C, DRB1 and DQB1 were typed in about 629-640 donors, DQA1 in about 560, DPA1 in around 580, and DPB1 in just under 480. Rather than using new phenotypic data, the later analysis identified candidate immune exposures from TCR beta sequences and from how often those sequences occurred across donors. An earlier analysis of a few hundred of the donors applied high-throughput TCR beta sequencing to assess whether each TCR beta V gene segment acted as functional or pseudogenic. Among some 400 genotyped donors of the cohort, an average of around 250,000 unique TCR beta nucleotide sequences was sequenced per donor, of which approximately 18% were non-productive. The study used immunosequencing to profile the T cell repertoires of 670 or so subjects and linked those repertoires to cytomegalovirus serostatus. Four or five DR-DQ haplotypes were treated as single units for association and clustering because of strong linkage in the cohort. An early release that covered roughly 600 HLA-typed donors contained around 300 gigabases of sequencing data and roughly 84 million unique TCR sequences. Both class I and class II loci were covered by HLA typing, at four-digit resolution. A later genetic analysis used genome-wide SNP genotypes for 398 of the 666 donors, treating that subset as a discovery cohort. To predict cytomegalovirus infection status, the study combined high-throughput TCR immunosequencing, statistical association of individual TCRs with disease status, and machine learning. The aim of the study was to test whether cataloging public T cell receptors could identify signatures of past pathogen exposure. To study patterns of TCR occurrence, a later analysis re-analyzed previously published TCR beta repertoires from more than 550 donors and added high-resolution HLA genotyping. All discovery cohort repertoires had been generated using a single sequencing platform. Of the 300 to 450 genotyped donors, more than 75% were placed in the genetic ancestry cluster associated with self-reported Caucasian donors. Besides the first cohort of 500 to 700 subjects, a separate validation cohort made up of roughly 120 different subjects was used. Donor age, sex, ethnicity and CMV serostatus were collected together with the repertoire data. Findings and caveats that apply to the study as a whole: Correlated functional status among segregating V segments might be attributable to linkage disequilibrium, but an unknown experimental factor could not be ruled out. In vitro tests confirmed that a few of the cytomegalovirus-associated TCR beta chains recognize cytomegalovirus antigens. Presence/absence analyses assumed roughly uniform sequencing depth across donors, an assumption that may not hold. In a later analysis, several top co-occurrence clusters were reported to appear linked to parvovirus B19, influenza, CMV and Epstein-Barr virus. In a later analysis, some 18,000 TCR beta sequences were associated with specific HLA alleles at a false discovery rate of 0.05. A later analysis found that TCR association rates varied across HLA loci, with DRB1 alleles showing the most associated TCRs and HLA-C alleles the fewest. Most TCR sequences were seen in very few donors, while some public TCRs were found in many individuals. In the study, 150 to 200 TCR beta chains were listed as associated with cytomegalovirus. Some IMGT-functional V segments, including TRBV6-2 and TRBV6-3, could not be told apart with the 87-base-pair reads, so those segments were excluded. An association between a missense DCLRE1C variant and V-gene and J-gene trimming of TCR beta chains was found in a later genetic analysis and replicated in an independent cohort. Immune exposure information for the cohort was limited to CMV serostatus. Compared with equally common non-associated chains, HLA-associated TCR beta chains in a later analysis were more clonally expanded and had lower generation probabilities. According to a later analysis, most CMV-associated TCR beta chains appeared to be HLA-restricted, and the HLA associations seemed to be driven largely by CMV exposure. In a later genetic analysis, fewer N-insertions in productive TCRs were reported among donors in an Asian-associated ancestry cluster than the approximately 710-donor mean. Only TCR beta chains were sequenced in this cohort, and the absence of alpha or paired-chain data limited detectable features. Broadly in line with IMGT annotations, most TCR beta V segments showed up in productive rearrangements about 87% or about 30% of the time in an earlier analysis of several hundred of the donors. Because counts were too low, fewer than 20 rarely observed V segments, including chromosome 9 orphons, were excluded from the earlier analysis of 587 of the donors. Cytomegalovirus status was reported to be diagnosed by the classifier with high specificity and sensitivity in both the original and validation cohorts. A cluster of highly shared sequence variants was judged likely to be a technical artifact of the sequencing pipeline. A further reported finding was that TCR beta sequences accurately predicted the HLA-A and HLA-B alleles for most subjects in the first cohort. The authors suggested that the approach could potentially be extended to other disease states and immunological phenotypes. Because some donors lacked HLA typing at each locus, the association tests relied only on the typed subset. When HLA alleles, especially DR and DQ, strongly co-occurred, TCR associations were difficult to assign to individual alleles.

The cohort comprised some 680 healthy bone marrow donors. At the time of sampling, every cohort member was nominally healthy, though immune exposures that went unrecorded were likely present. The donor tested CMV seropositive, placing the donor among the roughly 270 seropositive members of the cohort. A peripheral blood sample was provided by each donor, and peripheral blood mononuclear cells were used for TCR beta sequencing. The Qiagen DNeasy Blood Extraction Kit was used to extract genomic DNA from the blood cell samples. V has 0 bases trimmed and J has 5 bases trimmed; junction bases matching no gene number 10. In the germline V gene, CDR1 corresponds to MGHRA and CDR2 to YSYEKL. The CDR3 has 17 amino acids, counting the end cysteine and phenylalanine. Only the CDR3 DNA is retained, 51 bases long and in frame from the first base. Worth noting for this clone: What antigen it recognizes has not been identified. Base qualities were left out, and no much larger clone turns up one base away.

Libraries were prepared through the immunoSEQ multiplex PCR assay. For the multiplex PCR, a mixture combining 60 forward primers for TCR Vbeta segments and 13 reverse primers for TCR Jbeta segments was used. Amplification of the CDR3 region of rearranged TCR beta genes was performed with a multiplex PCR assay on genomic DNA. On the Illumina HiSeq System, the amplified TCR beta libraries were sequenced as 87-base-pair reads. The published analysis was carried out like this. A later analysis counted about 82 million unique TCR beta chains across the 600 to 850 repertoires, and some 12 million of these chains were shared by at least two donors. Raw reads were error-corrected and collapsed into unique sequences by a nearest-neighbor algorithm in which closely related sequences were merged to remove PCR and sequencing errors. Alignment of CDR3 sequences to IMGT reference sequences was used to assign V, D and J gene segments. For a sequence to be retained, at least a six-nucleotide match to both a V gene segment and a J gene segment was required. A rearrangement was called productive if the CDR3 had no stop codons and remained in frame with V and J, and every other rearrangement was called non-productive. CDR3 was defined by IMGT convention, running from the second conserved V-encoded cysteine to the conserved J-encoded phenylalanine. Sequences without an unambiguous match to a single V gene segment were excluded from the earlier analysis of 587 of the donors. In an earlier analysis of 587 of the donors, a V segment was called functional when productive rearrangements were above 56.7%, and segregating when the standard deviation between donors exceeded 5%. A statistical classification framework was built for diagnosing cytomegalovirus status from the catalog of TCR beta chain sequences. V and J gene assignment, in a later analysis, came from comparing TCR nucleotide sequences with IMGT/GENE-DB human TR gene sequences. In a later analysis, CDR3 sequences and most-parsimonious VDJ recombination scenarios were assigned using the TCRdist pipeline. In a later analysis, each TCR beta chain was defined by its CDR3 amino acid sequence together with its V-gene family, and reads lacking a unique V-gene family were excluded. In a later analysis, 550 to 650 highly shared, low-generation-probability nucleotide sequences were removed to address suspected cross-contamination and a sequencing artifact. In a later analysis, a clonal expansion index for each public chain was calculated from normalized within-repertoire ranks of inferred template counts. Generation probabilities in a later analysis came from a VDJ recombination model fitted to out-of-frame rearrangements, and those results were checked against IGoR. In a later analysis, TCR-TCR, TCR-HLA and TCR-CMV co-occurrence was scored with hypergeometric tests, and a repertoire-size bias correction was applied to TCR pairs. False discovery rates were estimated in a later analysis by permuting HLA or CMV assignments 20 times. In a later analysis, co-occurring TCRs were grouped using DBSCAN, with TCRdist sequence similarity added in when clustering inside HLA-allele-positive subsets. For co-occurrence clustering, repertoires with fewer than 30,000 or more than 120,000 public chains were excluded, along with roughly 5 repertoires with anomalous nucleotide sharing. TCRdb's version of the immuneACCESS table is confined to in-frame rearrangements and falls short of the full clone set. An unresolved V gene accounts for under half of the shortfall where checked; the remainder is of unknown origin. The V and J calls and the clone size are those of that table, but D and trimming were determined from the DNA. The sample table lists some 130,000 clones, 75% to 85% of them with a count of one. Around 6.4% of the sample goes to the ten largest clones.

The sequencing input was PBMCs. This clonotype was obtained from a woman in her forties in good health and CMV-seropositive. The rearrangement combines TRBV4-1 with TRBJ2-5, and 9 junctional nucleotides match TRBD2. The CDR3 amino acid sequence is: CASSQDEDSGSRETQYF. Here is the DNA: TGCGCCAGCAGCCAAGATGAGGATAGCGGGAGTCGGGAGACCCAGTACTTC.